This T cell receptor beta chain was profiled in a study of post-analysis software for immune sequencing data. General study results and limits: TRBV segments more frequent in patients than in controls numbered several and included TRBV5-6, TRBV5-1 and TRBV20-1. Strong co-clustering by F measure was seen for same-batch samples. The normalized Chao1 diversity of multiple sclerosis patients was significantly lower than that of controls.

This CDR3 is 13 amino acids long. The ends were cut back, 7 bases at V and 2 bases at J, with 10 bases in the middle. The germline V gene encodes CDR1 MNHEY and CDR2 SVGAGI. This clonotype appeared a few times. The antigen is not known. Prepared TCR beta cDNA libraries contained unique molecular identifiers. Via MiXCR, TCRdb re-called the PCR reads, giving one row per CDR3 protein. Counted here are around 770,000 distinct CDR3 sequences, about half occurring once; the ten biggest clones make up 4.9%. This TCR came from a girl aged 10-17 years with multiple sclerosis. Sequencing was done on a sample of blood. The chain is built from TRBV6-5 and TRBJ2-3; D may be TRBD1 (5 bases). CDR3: CASTDRVTDTQYF. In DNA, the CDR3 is TGTGCCAGCACCGACAGAGTCACAGATACGCAGTATTTT.